One sample yielded the 14 T cell receptor beta chains listed below, sequenced in a study of blood T cell repertoires in COVID-19. Sequenced by immunoSEQ multiplex PCR; TCRdb stores in-frame clones only, minus some. The sample records about 99,000 clones, roughly 82% being singletons. The sequencing input was peripheral blood. The receptors derive from a man between 60 and 75 years old with acute or convalescent COVID-19.

The rearrangement links TRBV3-1 (or the pseudogene TRBV3-2) to TRBJ1-2, with D perhaps TRBD1 (5 bases). Germline loops: CDR1 LGHDT, CDR2 YNNKEL (reference sequence). There are 11 residues in the CDR3. Trimming cost V 8 bases and J 8 bases, with 12 bases left between them. CDR3 sequence (DNA): TGTGCCAGCGAAGGGGAGGGCGGCTACACCTTC. Its translation: CASEGEGGYTF.

The V call is TRBV7-9, the J call TRBJ1-3; D is perhaps TRBD1 (6 bases). This CDR3 contains 18 residues. Deletions cut 6 bases from V and 0 bases from J, with 21 bases between. Germline V lookup: CDR1 SEHNR, CDR2 FQNEAQ (reference sequence). CDR3 sequence reads: CASRENLDRGFSGNTIYF. The CDR3 nucleotides are TGTGCCAGCAGGGAGAATCTGGACAGAGGATTCTCTGGAAACACCATATATTTT. The variable domain in full, completed from reference TRBV7-9 and TRBJ1-3, reads DTGVSQNPRHKITKRGQNVTFRCDPISEHNRLYWYRQTLGQGPEFLTYFQNEAQLEKSRLLSDRFSAERPKGSFSTLEIQRTEQGDSAMYLCASRENLDRGFSGNTIYFGEGSWLTVV.

Only a few counts were recorded for this clone. The chain uses TRBV11-2 and TRBJ2-7, with D perhaps TRBD1 (5 bases). This CDR3 is built from 13 residues. Deletions cut 5 bases from V and 2 bases from J, with 10 bases between. Germline V gene lookup returns CDR1 SGHAT and CDR2 FQNNGV. CDR3 loop: CASSPDRTYEQYF. DNA of the CDR3: TGTGCCAGCAGCCCTGACAGAACCTACGAGCAGTACTTC.

The CDR3 is CASSLERPDTQYF. Written as DNA, the CDR3 is TGCGCCAGCAGCTTGGAGAGGCCAGATACGCAGTATTTT. The chain uses TRBV5-1 and TRBJ2-3, with D uncertain. The CDR3 has 13 amino acids. CDR1 and CDR2 from the germline V gene are SGHRS and YFSETQ. V lost 0 bases and J lost 4, with 6 bases in between.

The chain carries TRBV5-1 and TRBJ2-7, with TRBD1 identical over 7 bases. The CDR3 has 14 residues. Germline assignment: CDR1 SGHRS and CDR2 YFSETQ. Germline trimming cut 2 bases from V and 6 bases from J; bases unmatched to any gene: 8. CDR3 loop: CASSFGQGVGEQYF. The CDR3 DNA follows: TGCGCCAGCAGCTTCGGGCAGGGGGTCGGCGAGCAGTACTTC.

Only one count was recorded for this clone. The V call is TRBV6-2 or TRBV6-3, the J call TRBJ2-7, with 8 nucleotides matching TRBD1. CDR1 and CDR2 (germline): MNHEY, SVGEGT. This CDR3 comprises 14 residues. The V segment lost 3 bases and the J segment 5 bases; nucleotides outside the gene matches: 6. The CDR3 bases are TGTGCCAGCAGTTATGGCCAGGGGGCTAACGAGCAGTACTTC. Translation gives CASSYGQGANEQYF.

The gene calls are TRBV11-1 and TRBJ1-2; 12 bases agree with TRBD1. Germline CDR1 SGHAT, CDR2 FQDESV (reference sequence). The CDR3 contains 15 residues. Trimming at V came to 5 bases and at J to 6 bases, leaving 7 bases not matched to a gene. The chain's CDR3 is CASSPGTGGLDGYTF. The CDR3 coding sequence is TGTGCCAGCAGCCCCGGGACAGGGGGCCTGGATGGCTACACCTTC.

The chain uses TRBV5-1 and TRBJ2-1; tentatively, D is TRBD1 (5 bases). The V end was cut by 0 bases, the J end by 7 bases, with 11 bases between. The CDR3 is made up of 14 amino acids. Germline V gene data show CDR1 as SGHRS and CDR2 as YFSETQ. The CDR3 here is CASSLATQGNEQFF. The DNA for the CDR3 is TGCGCCAGCAGCTTGGCCACGCAGGGTAATGAGCAGTTCTTC. Full variable domain (missing parts from reference TRBV5-1 and TRBJ2-1): KAGVTQTPRYLIKTRGQQVTLSCSPISGHRSVSWYQQTPGQGLQFLFEYFSETQRNKGNFPGRFSGRQFSNSRSEMNVSTLELGDSALYLCASSLATQGNEQFFGPGTRLTVL.

For the CDR3, the DNA is TGTGCCAGCAGCCAATACAGGGGTGAAGCTTTCTTT. It is translated as CASSQYRGEAFF. The chain has TRBV7-6 and TRBJ1-1, with 7 bases identical to TRBD1. Germline trimming cut 5 bases from V and 7 bases from J; bases unmatched to any gene: 4. CDR3 length: 12 amino acids. The germline gives CDR1 SGHVS, CDR2 FNYEAQ.

The chain joins TRBV5-1 to TRBJ1-1; D remains unclear. CDR3 length: 14 residues. Germline CDR1 SGHRS, CDR2 YFSETQ. The V and J ends lost 5 bases and 0 bases respectively, with 11 bases between them. The CDR3 reads CASSNDNMNTEAFF. For the CDR3, the DNA is TGCGCCAGCAGTAACGACAACATGAACACTGAAGCTTTCTTT.

The gene calls are TRBV9 and TRBJ1-3; 11 bases line up with TRBD1. V shed 3 bases and J 2 bases; nucleotides not matched to a gene: 4. Germline assignment: CDR1 SGDLS and CDR2 YYNGEE. The CDR3 length is 16 residues. The CDR3 protein is CASSADRGLAGNTIYF. Written as DNA, the CDR3 is TGTGCCAGCAGCGCGGACAGGGGGCTGGCTGGAAACACCATATATTTT.

CDR3 loop: CASSRDIQETQYF. DNA of the CDR3: TGTGCCAGCAGCCGGGACATCCAAGAGACCCAGTACTTC. The chain has TRBV7-9 and TRBJ2-5; possibly TRBD1 for D (6 bases). CDR1 SEHNR and CDR2 FQNEAQ come from the germline V gene (reference sequence). V lost 5 bases to trimming and J lost 1 base, with 8 bases between them. CDR3 size: 13 residues.

The chain combines TRBV11-1 with TRBJ1-2, with TRBD1 matching 7 bases. The CDR3 is 15 residues long. J lost 2 bases, V lost 5 bases, and 8 bases had no gene match. Germline CDR1 is SGHAT and CDR2 is FQDESV (reference sequence). For the CDR3, the DNA is TGTGCCAGCAGCCAGGCGGTGGGACAGAACTATGGCTACACCTTC. Its protein product is CASSQAVGQNYGYTF.

This chain connects TRBV19 to TRBJ1-2; 12 nucleotides agree with TRBD1. This CDR3 is 15 amino acids long. Trimming took 6 bases from V and 4 from J; bases not matched to a gene: 6. In germline, CDR1 is LNHDA, CDR2 SQIVND (reference sequence). The CDR3 reads CASSNRDRGLYGYTF. Written as DNA, the CDR3 is TGTGCCAGTAGCAACCGGGACAGGGGGCTCTATGGCTACACCTTC.